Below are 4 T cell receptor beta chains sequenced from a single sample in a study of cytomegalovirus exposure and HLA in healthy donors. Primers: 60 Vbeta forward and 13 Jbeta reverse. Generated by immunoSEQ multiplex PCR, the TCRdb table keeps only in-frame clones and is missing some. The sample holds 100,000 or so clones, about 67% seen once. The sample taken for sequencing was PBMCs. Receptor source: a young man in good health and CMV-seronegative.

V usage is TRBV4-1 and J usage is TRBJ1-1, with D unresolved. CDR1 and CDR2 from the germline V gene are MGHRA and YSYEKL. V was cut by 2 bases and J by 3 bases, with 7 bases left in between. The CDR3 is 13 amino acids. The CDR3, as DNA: TGCGCCAGCAGCCAATTTCAGGACACTGAAGCTTTCTTT. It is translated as CASSQFQDTEAFF.

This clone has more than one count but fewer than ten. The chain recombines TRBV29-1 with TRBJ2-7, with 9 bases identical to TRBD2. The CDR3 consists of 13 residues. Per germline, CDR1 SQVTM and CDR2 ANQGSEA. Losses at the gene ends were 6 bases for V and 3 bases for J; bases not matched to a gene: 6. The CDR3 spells CSVDDSGSYEQYF. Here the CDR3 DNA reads TGCAGCGTAGACGATAGCGGGAGCTACGAGCAGTACTTC.

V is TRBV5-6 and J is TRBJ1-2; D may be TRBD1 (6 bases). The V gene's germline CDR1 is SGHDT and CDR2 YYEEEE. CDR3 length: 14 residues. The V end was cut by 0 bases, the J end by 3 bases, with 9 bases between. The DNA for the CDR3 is TGTGCCAGCAGCTTGGTGGGGGCCCACTATGGCTACACCTTC. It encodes CASSLVGAHYGYTF.

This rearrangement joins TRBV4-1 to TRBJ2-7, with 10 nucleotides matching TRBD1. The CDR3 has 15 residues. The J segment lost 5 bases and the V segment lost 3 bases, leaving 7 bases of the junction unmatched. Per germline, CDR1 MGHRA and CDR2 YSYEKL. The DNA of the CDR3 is TGCGCCAGCAGCCACGGGGGGACAGGGGTGGACGAGCAGTACTTC. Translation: CASSHGGTGVDEQYF.